Listed below are T cell receptor beta chains from one sample, sequenced in a study of preoperative IRX-2 immunotherapy in early breast cancer. Sequencing was performed with immunoSEQ multiplex PCR; in TCRdb, only in-frame clones are kept and a portion is missing. The sample has 7,000 to 9,500 clones, 70% to 90% seen once. The sample was tumor tissue, taken after IRX-2 immunotherapy. These receptors came from a human donor with breast cancer. Each CDR3 is given with its conserved first and last residue. D genes are given only for firm matches. Clone size is not always given. Where it is, it says once, few, many or a class for expanded clones.

>NA|TRBJ1-6|NA|TRBV5-1
TGCGCCAGCAGCTCCGACGGAAAGACCATTACCGGTAATTCACCCCTCCACTTT
CASSSDGKTITGNSPLHF
>NA|TRBJ1-5|once|TRBV1
TGCGCCAGCAGCCGCGGGTCTTTACAGGGGGCCCGTAACAATCAGCCCCAGCATTTT
CASSRGSLQGARNNQPQHF
>NA|TRBJ2-7|NA|TRBV6-8
TGTGCCAGCAGTATACCTAATACCGGGGAGCAGTACTTC
CASSIPNTGEQYF
>NA|TRBJ1-1|NA|TRBV15
TGTGCCACCAGCAAGTTGACTGACAGGAACACTGAAGCTTTCTTT
CATSKLTDRNTEAFF
>NA|TRBJ2-7|NA|TRBV5-1
TGCGCCAGCAGCTTGGCAAAAGGCTCCTACGAGCAGTACTTC
CASSLAKGSYEQYF
>NA|TRBJ2-3|NA|TRBV6-8
TGTGCCAGCAGTTTTTACAGTCCGAAAGATACGCAGTATTTT
CASSFYSPKDTQYF
>NA|TRBJ2-1|NA|TRBV12-2
TGTGCCACCGCTTCGGGAGGGACTAGCGTAGGGAATGAGCAGTTCTTC
CATASGGTSVGNEQFF
>TRBD2|TRBJ2-1|NA|TRBV7-1
TGTGCCAGCAGCCAAGGGCTGGGACTAGCGGAGGTGCTTGAGCAGTTCTTC
CASSQGLGLAEVLEQFF
>NA|TRBJ1-4|NA|TRBV18
TGTGCCAGCTCCCCCCGGGGAGAAAAACTGTTTTTT
CASSPRGEKLFF
>NA|TRBJ2-7|NA|TRBV6-8
TGTGCCAGCAGTTACGGAGCGGAAGCCTACGAGCAGTACTTC
CASSYGAEAYEQYF
>NA|TRBJ1-1|NA|TRBV7-6
TGTGCCAGCAGCTCGGGACGAGGGGGGATCACTGAAGCTTTCTTT
CASSSGRGGITEAFF
>NA|TRBJ1-1|medium-sized|TRBV6-8
TGTGCCAGCACCCGGGACGGAGTACGAAACACTGAAGCTTTCTTT
CASTRDGVRNTEAFF
>NA|TRBJ2-3|few|TRBV29-1
TGCAGCGTTGATGGGGCGGGGTTATCCTTTCTGTATTTT
CSVDGAGLSFLYF
>NA|TRBJ2-7|NA|TRBV10-2
TGCGCCAGCAGTGAGTCGTGGTGGGGCACACAGCTTAACTACGAGCAGTACTTC
CASSESWWGTQLNYEQYF
>NA|TRBJ1-6|medium-sized|TRBV30
TGTGCCTGGAGTGTAGGGGGAGGGGTTAATTCACCCCTCCACTTT
CAWSVGGGVNSPLHF
>NA|TRBJ1-2|NA|TRBV23-1
TGCGCCAGCAGCTTGAACCGCTTTTATGGCTACACCTTC
CASSLNRFYGYTF
>NA|TRBJ1-5|NA|TRBV6-8
TGTGCCAGCAGAGAGGATAGGCAGCTCAATCAGCCCCAGCATTTT
CASREDRQLNQPQHF
>NA|TRBJ1-2|NA|TRBV11-3
TGTGCCAGCAGCTTCGGTCAGACAGGCCACTATGGCTACACCTTC
CASSFGQTGHYGYTF
>NA|TRBJ1-5|NA|TRBV7-6
TGTGCCAGCAGCTTGATGGATAGCAATCAGCCCCAGCATTTT
CASSLMDSNQPQHF
>NA|TRBJ2-3|once|TRBV5-1
TGCGCCAGCAGCTGGGCGACGAGGGCGGGAGATACGCAGTATTTT
CASSWATRAGDTQYF
>NA|TRBJ1-5|NA|TRBV19
TGTGCCAGTACCAGGGGTAGCAATCAGCCCCAGCATTTT
CASTRGSNQPQHF
>TRBD2|TRBJ2-3|once|TRBV19
TGTGCCAGTAGCCATAGCGGGGGCTCCTACACAGATACGCAGTATTTT
CASSHSGGSYTDTQYF
>TRBD2|TRBJ2-1|NA|TRBV11-3
TGTGCCAGCAGCTTGGCTTATGTAAGCGGGGGATACTACAATGAGCAGTTCTTC
CASSLAYVSGGYYNEQFF
>NA|TRBJ1-3|once|TRBV6-8
TGTGCCAGCAGCTTGGGACGAAGCTCTGGAAACATCATATATTTT
CASSLGRSSGNIIYF
>NA|TRBJ2-7|NA|TRBV6-8
TGTGCCAGCAACCCCGGCAGTACCTACGAGCAGTACTTC
CASNPGSTYEQYF
>NA|TRBJ2-2|NA|TRBV6-8
TGTGCCACCCCCCGCCCTGACACCGGGGAGCTGTTTTTT
CATPRPDTGELFF
>TRBD1|TRBJ1-1|NA|TRBV6-8
TGTGCCAGCCGGGACAGGGGAATAACTGAAGCTTTCTTT
CASRDRGITEAFF
>TRBD2|TRBJ2-1|NA|TRBV6-1
TGTGCCAGCAGTGAAGTTATAAGCGGGGAAAATGAGCAGTTCTTC
CASSEVISGENEQFF
>NA|TRBJ2-5|NA|TRBV30
TGTGCCTGGGGACGGAGCAGGATTCGGGAGACCCAGTACTTC
CAWGRSRIRETQYF
>NA|TRBJ2-2|NA|TRBV5-1
TGCGCCAGCAGCCCGCGCGCAAGAACGAACACCGGGGAGCTGTTTTTT
CASSPRARTNTGELFF
>TRBD2|TRBJ2-4|once|TRBV11-3
TGTGCCAGCAGCTCAGGACTAGCGGGGGGTCTAGCCAAAAACATTCAGTACTTC
CASSSGLAGGLAKNIQYF
>NA|TRBJ2-1|NA|TRBV6-8
TGTGCCAGCACCTCCGCTAGTAGCGGCTACAATGAGCAGTTCTTC
CASTSASSGYNEQFF
>NA|TRBJ1-1|few|TRBV18
TGTGCCAGCTCACGGACAGACCGTATTCCTTTAAACACTGAAGCTTTCTTT
CASSRTDRIPLNTEAFF
>TRBD1|TRBJ2-4|NA|TRBV6-8
TGTGCCAGCAGAGAATACCGGGACAGGGGGCCCAAAAACATTCAGTACTTC
CASREYRDRGPKNIQYF
>NA|TRBJ2-7|NA|TRBV7-5
TGTGCCAGCAGCTTACAGGGGATGGGCCCCTACGAGCAGTACTTC
CASSLQGMGPYEQYF
>NA|TRBJ1-1|NA|TRBV19
TGTGCCAGTAGTACCCGGACAGAGGGAAGGACTGAAGCTTTCTTT
CASSTRTEGRTEAFF
>TRBD1|TRBJ1-2|NA|TRBV15
TGTGCCAGCAGCTTAAGTCACTTCGACAGGGTTGAAGGAGATGGCTACACCTTC
CASSLSHFDRVEGDGYTF
>NA|TRBJ1-2|medium-sized|TRBV5-1
TGCGCCAGCAGCTCGACCGCGGCTAACTATGGCTACACCTTC
CASSSTAANYGYTF
>TRBD1|TRBJ1-3|few|TRBV6-8
TGTGCCAGCAGTTACCAAACAGGGGGTTCTGGAAACACCATATATTTT
CASSYQTGGSGNTIYF
>NA|TRBJ2-3|NA|TRBV7-5
TGTGCCAGCAGCCCCAGGTCAGCGGGGGGCACAGATACGCAGTATTTT
CASSPRSAGGTDTQYF
>NA|TRBJ2-5|NA|TRBV6-4
TGTGCCATCGGTTTCCAAGAGACCCAGTACTTC
CAIGFQETQYF
>TRBD1|TRBJ2-1|NA|TRBV6-8
TGTGCCAGCGGGACAGAGTACAATGAGCAGTTCTTC
CASGTEYNEQFF